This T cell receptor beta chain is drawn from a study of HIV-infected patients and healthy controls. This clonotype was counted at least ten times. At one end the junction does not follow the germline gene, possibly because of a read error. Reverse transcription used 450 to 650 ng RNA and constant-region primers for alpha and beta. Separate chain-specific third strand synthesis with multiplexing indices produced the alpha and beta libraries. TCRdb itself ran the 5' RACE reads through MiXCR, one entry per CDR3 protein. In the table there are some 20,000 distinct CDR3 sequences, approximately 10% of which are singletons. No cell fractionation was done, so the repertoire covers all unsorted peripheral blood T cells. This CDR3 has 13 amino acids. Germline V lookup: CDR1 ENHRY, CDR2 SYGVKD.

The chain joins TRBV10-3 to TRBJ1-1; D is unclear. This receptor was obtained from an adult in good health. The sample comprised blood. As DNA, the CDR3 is TGTGCCATCAATGAGGAAGGGCAGTTAGGAGCTTTCTTT. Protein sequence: CAINEEGQLGAFF.